This is a list of T cell receptor beta chains from one sample in a study of technical replicates of blood from a handful of donors. Some clones are missing from TCRdb's copy, which holds only in-frame ones; the method was immunoSEQ multiplex PCR. The sample includes over 65,000 clones, 94% of them seen just once. Sequencing was carried out using T cells isolated from PBMCs. Receptors were obtained from a human donor in good health. Both conserved end residues are part of each CDR3. D genes are given only for firm matches. Not all rows give a size; the values are once, few, many and, for expanded clones, a class.

j_gene | d_gene | abundance | v_gene | CDR3aa | CDR3nt
TRBJ2-7 | TRBD1 | . | TRBV7-6 | CASNPGQGALGEQYF | TGTGCCAGCAACCCAGGCCAGGGGGCGCTCGGCGAGCAGTACTTC
TRBJ2-1 | TRBD1 | . | TRBV6-1 | CASRRTGSSYNEQFF | TGTGCCAGCCGAAGGACAGGGAGCTCCTACAATGAGCAGTTCTTC
TRBJ2-1 | TRBD1 | . | TRBV18 | CASSDRGSYNEQFF | TGTGCCAGCTCAGACAGGGGGTCCTACAATGAGCAGTTCTTC
TRBJ2-1 | TRBD1 | . | TRBV4-2 | CASSQDLVGQGANEQFF | TGTGCCAGCAGCCAAGATTTGGTCGGACAGGGAGCAAATGAGCAGTTCTTC
TRBJ2-7 | . | . | TRBV7-2 | CASSSYTYEQYF | TGTGCCAGCAGCTCTTATACCTACGAGCAGTACTTC
TRBJ2-2 | TRBD2 | . | TRBV2 | CAILGIAGAPNTGELFF | TGTGCCATCCTTGGGATAGCGGGGGCCCCGAACACCGGGGAGCTGTTTTTT
TRBJ2-4 | TRBD2 | . | TRBV28 | CASSPGTSGTRGIQYF | TGTGCCAGCAGTCCCGGGACTAGCGGGACGAGAGGCATTCAGTACTTC
TRBJ2-5 | TRBD1 | . | TRBV15 | CATSRERVLLRQGQGGTQYF | TGTGCCACCAGCAGAGAACGTGTCTTGCTCCGACAGGGACAAGGGGGGACCCAGTACTTC
TRBJ2-1 | . | . | TRBV7-9 | CASRLAGINNEQFF | TGTGCCAGTCGTTTGGCAGGGATTAACAATGAGCAGTTCTTC
TRBJ2-7 | TRBD2 | once | TRBV6-5 | CAAGGSGTSYEQYF | TGTGCCGCCGGGGGTAGCGGGACGTCCTACGAGCAGTACTTC
TRBJ2-1 | TRBD2 | . | TRBV7-7 | CASSLTPSGRSEEQFF | TGTGCCAGCAGCCTTACCCCTAGCGGGAGGTCGGAGGAGCAGTTCTTC
TRBJ1-2 | TRBD1 | . | TRBV5-1 | CASSSTGGDGYTF | TGCGCCAGCAGTTCGACAGGGGGGGATGGCTACACCTTC
TRBJ2-7 | . | once | TRBV30 | CAWSVGGDSYEQYF | TGTGCCTGGAGTGTAGGCGGGGACAGCTACGAGCAGTACTTC
TRBJ1-2 | . | . | TRBV13 | CASSTGGTVNYGYTF | TGTGCCAGCAGCACCGGCGGGACCGTCAACTATGGCTACACCTTC
TRBJ2-1 | . | . | TRBV19 | CASSMWQYNEQFF | TGTGCCAGTAGTATGTGGCAGTACAATGAGCAGTTCTTC
TRBJ1-2 | TRBD1 | . | TRBV9 | CASSAITGEYGYTF | TGTGCCAGCAGCGCGATAACAGGGGAATATGGCTACACCTTC
TRBJ2-7 | . | . | TRBV27 | CASSFGRSYEQYF | TGTGCCAGCAGTTTTGGCAGATCATACGAGCAGTACTTC
TRBJ1-5 | . | . | TRBV7-9 | CASSPGNQPQHF | TGTGCCAGCAGCCCGGGCAATCAGCCCCAGCATTTT
TRBJ1-5 | . | . | TRBV18 | CASSPPSSVGNQPQHF | TGTGCCAGCTCACCACCCTCCTCGGTTGGCAATCAGCCCCAGCATTTT
TRBJ2-7 | TRBD1 | . | TRBV5-5 | CASSLTKTGEYEQYF | TGTGCCAGCAGCCTGACCAAGACAGGGGAATACGAGCAGTACTTC
TRBJ2-5 | TRBD1 | . | TRBV27 | CASSPQGATHDQETQYF | TGTGCCAGCAGTCCCCAGGGGGCAACCCATGACCAAGAGACCCAGTACTTC
TRBJ2-7 | . | . | TRBV10-2 | CASSEQTYEQYF | TGCGCCAGCTCTGAACAGACCTACGAGCAGTACTTC
TRBJ1-2 | . | . | TRBV29-1 | CSVVPGTSYGYTF | TGCAGCGTTGTGCCAGGGACAAGCTATGGCTACACCTTC
TRBJ2-7 | . | . | TRBV12-5 | CASGLGTAGGEQYF | TGTGCTAGTGGTCTCGGGACGGCCGGGGGCGAGCAGTACTTC
TRBJ2-5 | TRBD2 | . | TRBV7-9 | CASSLVGGGLAEETQYF | TGTGCCAGCAGCTTGGTCGGGGGGGGACTAGCGGAAGAGACCCAGTACTTC
TRBJ2-3 | TRBD2 | . | TRBV7-3 | CASSPRLAGDTQYF | TGTGCCAGCAGCCCTCGACTAGCGGGGGATACGCAGTATTTT
TRBJ1-1 | . | . | TRBV5-8 | CASSLGQTNTEAFF | TGTGCCAGCAGCTTGGGGCAGACAAACACTGAAGCTTTCTTT
TRBJ2-1 | . | . | TRBV18 | CASSPSLNNEQFF | TGTGCCAGCTCACCAAGTCTAAACAATGAGCAGTTCTTC
TRBJ1-1 | TRBD1 | . | TRBV6-5 | CASRLTGASNTEAFF | TGTGCCAGCAGACTGACAGGGGCTTCGAACACTGAAGCTTTCTTT
TRBJ1-2 | . | . | TRBV10-3 | CAITKDMGYGYTF | TGTGCCATCACCAAGGACATGGGCTATGGCTACACCTTC
TRBJ2-2 | . | . | TRBV27 | CASSPQGRTGELFF | TGTGCCAGCAGCCCACAGGGTAGAACCGGGGAGCTGTTTTTT
TRBJ2-5 | . | . | TRBV5-1 | CASSLDPGVGETQYF | TGCGCCAGCAGCTTGGATCCAGGGGTTGGGGAGACCCAGTACTTC
TRBJ1-1 | . | . | TRBV19 | CASSYLQGGNAEAFF | TGTGCCAGTAGTTACCTCCAGGGTGGGAACGCTGAAGCTTTCTTT
TRBJ1-1 | . | once | TRBV6-4 | CASSRIAGRLDTEAFF | TGTGCCAGCAGTCGCATCGCTGGTCGGTTGGACACTGAAGCTTTCTTT
TRBJ1-1 | . | . | TRBV30 | CAWRLGGLNTEAFF | TGTGCCTGGAGGCTGGGGGGTCTGAACACTGAAGCTTTCTTT
TRBJ2-1 | . | few | TRBV28 | CASSRRQGRNEQFF | TGTGCCAGCAGTAGACGCCAGGGTAGGAATGAGCAGTTCTTC
TRBJ2-3 | . | once | TRBV18 | CASSLPTAADTQYF | TGTGCCAGCTCACTCCCCACGGCGGCAGATACGCAGTATTTT
TRBJ1-1 | TRBD1 | . | TRBV10-3 | CAITQGQGGTEAFF | TGTGCCATCACCCAGGGACAGGGGGGCACTGAAGCTTTCTTT
TRBJ2-7 | . | few | TRBV6-5 | CASSLPGTYEQYF | TGTGCCAGCAGTCTACCCGGGACCTACGAGCAGTACTTC
TRBJ2-5 | . | . | TRBV11-3 | CASSLVGRETQYF | TGTGCCAGCAGCTTGGTAGGGAGGGAGACCCAGTACTTC
TRBJ1-5 | . | . | TRBV5-6 | CASSLLGVSNQPQHF | TGTGCCAGCAGCTTGCTCGGGGTTAGCAATCAGCCCCAGCATTTT
TRBJ1-2 | TRBD1 | . | TRBV5-1 | CASSQGQDGYTF | TGCGCCAGCAGCCAGGGACAGGATGGCTACACCTTC
TRBJ2-2 | TRBD2 | . | TRBV30 | CAWSVDSGGYTGELFF | TGTGCCTGGAGTGTAGATAGCGGGGGTTACACCGGGGAGCTGTTTTTT
TRBJ1-2 | . | . | TRBV19 | CASSHRNANAYGYTF | TGTGCCAGTAGTCACAGGAACGCGAACGCCTATGGCTACACCTTC
TRBJ2-5 | TRBD2 | . | TRBV29-1 | CSVEDWSSGSETQYF | TGCAGCGTTGAAGATTGGTCTAGCGGGTCGGAGACCCAGTACTTC
TRBJ1-5 | . | . | TRBV2 | CASSQGRSNQPQHF | TGTGCCAGCAGTCAGGGCCGTAGCAATCAGCCCCAGCATTTT
TRBJ1-1 | . | once | TRBV6-1 | CASSETPYDRKNTEAFF | TGTGCCAGCAGTGAGACCCCATATGACAGAAAGAACACTGAAGCTTTCTTT
TRBJ2-2 | . | . | TRBV2 | CARQGNTGELFF | TGTGCCAGACAGGGAAACACCGGGGAGCTGTTTTTT
TRBJ2-5 | . | . | TRBV27 | CASSFGGYQETQYF | TGTGCCAGCAGTTTCGGAGGATACCAAGAGACCCAGTACTTC
TRBJ1-3 | . | once | TRBV5-1 | CASSFTGTSGNTIYF | TGCGCCAGCAGCTTTACAGGAACCTCTGGAAACACCATATATTTT
TRBJ2-5 | TRBD2 | . | TRBV7-9 | CASSSAGSEETQYF | TGTGCCAGCAGCTCAGCGGGGAGTGAAGAGACCCAGTACTTC
TRBJ2-3 | TRBD2 | . | TRBV28 | CASSLGGRVTDTQYF | TGTGCCAGCAGTTTGGGCGGGAGGGTCACAGATACGCAGTATTTT